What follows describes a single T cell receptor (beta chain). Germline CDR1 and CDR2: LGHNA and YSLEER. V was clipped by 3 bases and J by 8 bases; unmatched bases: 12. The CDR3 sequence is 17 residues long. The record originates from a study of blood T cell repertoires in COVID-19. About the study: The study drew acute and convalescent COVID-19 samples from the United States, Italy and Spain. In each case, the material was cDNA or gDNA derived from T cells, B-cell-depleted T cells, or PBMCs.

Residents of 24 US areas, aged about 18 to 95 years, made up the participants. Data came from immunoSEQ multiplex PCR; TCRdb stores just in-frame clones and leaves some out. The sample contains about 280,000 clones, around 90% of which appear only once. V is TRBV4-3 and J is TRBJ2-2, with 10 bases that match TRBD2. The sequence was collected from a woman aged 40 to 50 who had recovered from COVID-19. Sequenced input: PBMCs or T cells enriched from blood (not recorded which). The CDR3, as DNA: TGCGCCAGCAGCCATCACCTTGGTCTAGCGGGAGAGGGGGAGCTGTTTTTT. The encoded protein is CASSHHLGLAGEGELFF.